Here is one T cell receptor (beta chain) with its context. This clonotype was picked up many times. Its antigen is still unknown. Base qualities are not recorded, but no much larger clone differs from it by a single base. The data were obtained in a study of T cells in Graves' hyperthyroidism and ophthalmopathy (dated by TCRdb to the late 2010s). With respect to the entire study: Peripheral blood samples were taken at the time of initial diagnosis, prior to any treatment. To identify TCR V-J signatures that set the groups apart, the researchers used a discovery cohort of 95 to 100 patients, made up of some 41 with Graves' ophthalmopathy and 55 to 65 with stable Graves' hyperthyroidism. Prospective prediction of ophthalmopathy was tested in an independent validation cohort of 18 to 20 hyperthyroidism patients and 15 to 17 patients who later progressed to ophthalmopathy. The approximately 90 discovery patients were randomly split 7:3 into training and test sets. Thyroid tissue and blood T-cell repertoires from six Graves' hyperthyroidism patients were also compared in the study. Following sampling, methimazole starting at 30 mg daily was given to hyperthyroidism patients, and high-dose intravenous methylprednisolone was given to ophthalmopathy patients. The paper describes TCR Vbeta CDR3 sequencing of 120 to 150 peripheral blood samples, made up of fewer than 50 ophthalmopathy patients, 70 to 75 hyperthyroidism patients and about 17 progressor patients. The research as a whole found: Most expanded thyroid clonotypes (frequency above 0.001) were also detected in blood, suggesting blood repertoires may reflect thyroid immune responses. In validation, the model predicted progression to ophthalmopathy with 55% to 71% sensitivity and approximately 72% specificity, a median of 6.5 months before onset. Ophthalmopathy was separated from stable hyperthyroidism by a 13 V-J signature model, with just over 85% sensitivity and just over 81% specificity obtained in cross-validation and 80%/75% obtained in testing. Sample size was not statistically predetermined, and investigators were not blinded to group allocation.

Ophthalmopathy patients had moderately to severely active disease, Clinical Activity Score of at least 3, NOSPECS grade of at least 4, and duration under 3 months. Any patient with an uncontrolled infection, another autoimmune disease, pregnancy or lactation was excluded. Diagnoses were established on the basis of clinical symptoms, serum thyroxine and TRAb, thyroid ultrasound, and orbital computed tomography. PBMCs were separated from approximately 9.9 ml of fresh peripheral blood using Ficoll-Paque density gradient centrifugation. Trizol reagent was used to extract total RNA, and RNA quality was then checked on an Agilent 2100 Bioanalyzer. V is cut by 4 bases and J by 10 bases, and the space between the germline ends is 11 bases. From the cysteine up to the phenylalanine, the CDR3 has a length of 13 residues. Left in the record is the CDR3 DNA by itself, 39 bases read in frame from the first base. Based on the germline V gene (reference sequence), the CDR1 and CDR2 sequences are MNHEY and SMNVEV.

The TCR beta CDR3 regions were amplified from the RNA transcripts. The TCR CDR3 was subjected to a first round of RT-PCR using the HTBI primer set and the Qiagen OneStep RT-PCR kit. A second multiplex PCR round built the libraries, followed by size selection and purification. Sequencing of the libraries was done on an Illumina HiSeq2000 using paired-end 100 bp reads. The authors' pipeline ran thus. SOAPnuke was used to process the raw data, throwing out any read that contained adapters or uncalled bases, had a mean Phred below 15, or lacked an exact constant-primer or identifier match. High-quality paired reads were merged using COPE v1.2.5, and each unique nucleotide sequence was defined as a clonotype. MiTCR v1.1 was used to align the clonotypes against IMGT TRBV, TRBD and TRBJ reference segments. Only V-J combinations with frequency above 0.0001, covering 99.2% of repertoires, were analysed. The TCS score was defined as F50 (clonal expansion) divided by E x V (chaos), with BLOSUM62-based TCRdist calculated between CDR3 peptides within each V-J. Welch's t-statistics and random forest reduced 514 V-J features to fewer than 15, which were used in a naive Bayes classifier (R e1071). TCRdb reprocessed the public reads (quality trimming at Q25 with fastp, clone calling with MiXCR) and kept in-frame beta chains. Merged by CDR3 protein, the rows form single entries marked with the most common genes and DNA. TCRdb, not the original authors, processed these V and J calls. Within this sample are some 370,000 distinct CDR3 sequences, with around an eighth of them counted one time only. 25% to 30% of the sample goes to the ten largest clones.

This clonotype originated in a middle-aged man with Graves' ophthalmopathy. The rearranged segments are TRBV27 and TRBJ1-6, with the D gene uncertain. Material for sequencing was blood. The CDR3: CASSSPGESPLHF. The DNA sequence is as follows: TGTGCCAGCAGTTCCCCCGGGGAATCACCCCTCCACTTT.